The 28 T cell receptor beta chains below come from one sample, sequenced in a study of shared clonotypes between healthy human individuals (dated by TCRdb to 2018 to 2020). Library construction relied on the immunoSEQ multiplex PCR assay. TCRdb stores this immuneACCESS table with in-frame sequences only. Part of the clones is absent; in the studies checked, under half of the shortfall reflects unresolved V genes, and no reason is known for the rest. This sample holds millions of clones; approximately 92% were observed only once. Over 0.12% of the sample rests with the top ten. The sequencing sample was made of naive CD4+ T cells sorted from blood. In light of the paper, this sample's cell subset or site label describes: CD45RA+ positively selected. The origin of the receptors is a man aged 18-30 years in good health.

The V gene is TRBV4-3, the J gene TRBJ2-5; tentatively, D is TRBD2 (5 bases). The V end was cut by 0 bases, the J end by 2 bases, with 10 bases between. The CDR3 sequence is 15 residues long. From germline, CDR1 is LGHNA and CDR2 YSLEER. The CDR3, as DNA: TGCGCCAGCAGCCAAGAGTCGGGCGGGCAAGAGACCCAGTACTTC. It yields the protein CASSQESGGQETQYF.

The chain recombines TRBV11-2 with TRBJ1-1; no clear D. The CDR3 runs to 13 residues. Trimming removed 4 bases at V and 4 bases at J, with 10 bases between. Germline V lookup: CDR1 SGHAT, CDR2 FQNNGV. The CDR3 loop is CASSSDGGTEAFF. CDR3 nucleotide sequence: TGTGCCAGCAGCTCAGACGGCGGCACTGAAGCTTTCTTT.

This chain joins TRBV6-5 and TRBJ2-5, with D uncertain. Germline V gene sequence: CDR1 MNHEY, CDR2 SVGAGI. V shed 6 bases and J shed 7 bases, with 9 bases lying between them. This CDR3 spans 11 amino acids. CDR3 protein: CASRGKGTQYF. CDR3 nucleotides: TGTGCCAGCAGGGGAAAGGGGACCCAGTACTTC.

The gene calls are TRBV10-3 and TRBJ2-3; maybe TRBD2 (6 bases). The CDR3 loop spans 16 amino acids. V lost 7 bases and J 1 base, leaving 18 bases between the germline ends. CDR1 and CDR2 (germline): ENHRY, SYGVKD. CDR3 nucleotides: TGTGCCATCAAAGGAGGAGGGGCCGCTGGCACAGATACGCAGTATTTT. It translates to CAIKGGGAAGTDTQYF.

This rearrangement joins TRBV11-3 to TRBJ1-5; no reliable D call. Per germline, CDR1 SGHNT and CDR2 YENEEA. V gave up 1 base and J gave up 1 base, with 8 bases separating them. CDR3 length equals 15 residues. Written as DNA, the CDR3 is TGTGCCAGCAGCTTAGTGTGCAGAAGCAATCAGCCCCAGCATTTT. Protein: CASSLVCRSNQPQHF. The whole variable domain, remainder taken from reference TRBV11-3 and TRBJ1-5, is EAGVVQSPRYKIIEKKQPVAFWCNPISGHNTLYWYLQNLGQGPELLIRYENEEAVDDSQLPKDRFSAERLKGVDSTLKIQPAELGDSAVYLCASSLVCRSNQPQHFGDGTRLSIL.

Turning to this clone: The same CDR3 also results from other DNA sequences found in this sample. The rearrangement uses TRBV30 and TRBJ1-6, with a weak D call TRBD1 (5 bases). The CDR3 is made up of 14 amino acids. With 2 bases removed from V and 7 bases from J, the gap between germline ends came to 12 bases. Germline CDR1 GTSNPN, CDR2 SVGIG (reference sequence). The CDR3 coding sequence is TGTGCCTGGAGTCCCGGGACGGGGAATTCACCCCTCCACTTT. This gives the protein CAWSPGTGNSPLHF.

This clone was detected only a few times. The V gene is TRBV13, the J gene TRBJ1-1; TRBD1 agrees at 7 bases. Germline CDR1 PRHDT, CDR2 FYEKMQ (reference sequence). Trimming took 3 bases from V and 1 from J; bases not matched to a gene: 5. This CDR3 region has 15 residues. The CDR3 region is CASSLGNRGNTEAFF. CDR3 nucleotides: TGTGCCAGCAGCTTGGGAAACAGGGGGAACACTGAAGCTTTCTTT.

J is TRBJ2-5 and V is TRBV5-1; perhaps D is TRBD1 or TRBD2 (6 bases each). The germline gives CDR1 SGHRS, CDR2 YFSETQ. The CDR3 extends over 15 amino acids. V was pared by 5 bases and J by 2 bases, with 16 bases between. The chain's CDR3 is CASSQGVGGQETQYF. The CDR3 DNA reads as TGCGCCAGCAGTCAGGGTGTAGGGGGGCAAGAGACCCAGTACTTC.

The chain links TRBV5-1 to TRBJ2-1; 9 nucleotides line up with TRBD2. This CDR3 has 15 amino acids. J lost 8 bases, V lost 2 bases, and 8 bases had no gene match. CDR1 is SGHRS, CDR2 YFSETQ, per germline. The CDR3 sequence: CASSFMLAGLDEQFF. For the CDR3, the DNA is TGCGCCAGCAGCTTCATGCTAGCGGGATTGGATGAGCAGTTCTTC.

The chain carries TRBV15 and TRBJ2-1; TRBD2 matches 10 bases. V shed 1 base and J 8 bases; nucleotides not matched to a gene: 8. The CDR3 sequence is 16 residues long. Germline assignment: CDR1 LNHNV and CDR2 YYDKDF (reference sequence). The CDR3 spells CATSRATSSGSYEQFF. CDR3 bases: TGTGCCACCAGCAGAGCTACGTCTAGCGGGAGCTATGAGCAGTTCTTC.

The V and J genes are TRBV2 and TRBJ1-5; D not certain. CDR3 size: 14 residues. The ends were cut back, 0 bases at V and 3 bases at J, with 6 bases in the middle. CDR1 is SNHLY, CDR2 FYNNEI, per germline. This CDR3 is CASSEAQANQPQHF. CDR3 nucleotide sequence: TGTGCCAGCAGTGAAGCGCAGGCCAATCAGCCCCAGCATTTT. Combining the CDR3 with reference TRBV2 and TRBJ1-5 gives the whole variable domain EPEVTQTPSHQVTQMGQEVILRCVPISNHLYFYWYRQILGQKVEFLVSFYNNEISEKSEIFDDQFSVERPDGSNFTLKIRSTKLEDSAMYFCASSEAQANQPQHFGDGTRLSIL.

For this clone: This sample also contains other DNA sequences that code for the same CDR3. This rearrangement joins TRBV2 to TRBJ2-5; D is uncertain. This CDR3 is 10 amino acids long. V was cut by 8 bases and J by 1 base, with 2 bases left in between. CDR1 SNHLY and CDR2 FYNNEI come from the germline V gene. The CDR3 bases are TGTGCCAGCGCCCAAGAGACCCAGTACTTC. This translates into CASAQETQYF. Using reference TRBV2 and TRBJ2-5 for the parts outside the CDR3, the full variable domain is EPEVTQTPSHQVTQMGQEVILRCVPISNHLYFYWYRQILGQKVEFLVSFYNNEISEKSEIFDDQFSVERPDGSNFTLKIRSTKLEDSAMYFCASAQETQYFGPGTRLLVL.

The DNA for the CDR3 is TGTGCCAGCAGCTCCAGGGGGCGGGCGGGATCCTACAATGAGCAGTTCTTC. Amino acids: CASSSRGRAGSYNEQFF. V gene TRBV7-2 combines with J gene TRBJ2-1, with 8 bases aligning to TRBD1. Germline CDR1 SGHTA, CDR2 FQGNSA. V lost 4 bases and J lost 1; bases outside the gene matches: 9. CDR3 size: 17 residues.

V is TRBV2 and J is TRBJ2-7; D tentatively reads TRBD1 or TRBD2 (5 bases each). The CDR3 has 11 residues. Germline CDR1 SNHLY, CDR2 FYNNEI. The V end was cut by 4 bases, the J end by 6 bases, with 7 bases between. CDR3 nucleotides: TGTGCCAGCAGTGGGGACGGCGAGCAGTACTTC. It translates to CASSGDGEQYF.

The CDR3 region has the DNA TGTGCCAGCAGCCCCCAGGACAGATTTAGCAATCAGCCCCAGCATTTT. Its protein product is CASSPQDRFSNQPQHF. The chain carries TRBV7-8 and TRBJ1-5; a possible D gene is TRBD1 (6 bases). Trimming removed 5 bases from V and 0 bases from J, with 14 bases in between. CDR1 and CDR2 (germline): SGHVS, FQNEAQ. The CDR3 consists of 16 residues.

The CDR3 reads CASSPGRQGAWEKLFF. DNA for the CDR3: TGCGCCAGCAGCCCGGGACGACAGGGGGCCTGGGAAAAACTGTTTTTT. This chain connects TRBV5-1 to TRBJ1-4; 10 bases are a match to TRBD1. From germline, CDR1 is SGHRS and CDR2 YFSETQ. This CDR3 is 16 amino acids long. The V gene end was trimmed by 4 bases and the J gene end by 8 bases; junction bases not matched to a gene: 11.

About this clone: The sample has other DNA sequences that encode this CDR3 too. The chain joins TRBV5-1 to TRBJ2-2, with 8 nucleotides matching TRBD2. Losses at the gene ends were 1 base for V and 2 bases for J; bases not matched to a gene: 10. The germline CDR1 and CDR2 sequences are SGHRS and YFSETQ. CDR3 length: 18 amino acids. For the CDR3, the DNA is TGCGCCAGCAGCTTGTCCGGACTAGCTGGCAGCAACACCGGGGAGCTGTTTTTT. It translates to CASSLSGLAGSNTGELFF.

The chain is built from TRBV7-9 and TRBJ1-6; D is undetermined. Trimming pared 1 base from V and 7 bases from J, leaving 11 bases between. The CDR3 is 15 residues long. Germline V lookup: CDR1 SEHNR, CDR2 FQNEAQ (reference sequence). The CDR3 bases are TGTGCCAGCAGCTTAGTCGGGGTGGGGAATTCACCCCTCCACTTT. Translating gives CASSLVGVGNSPLHF. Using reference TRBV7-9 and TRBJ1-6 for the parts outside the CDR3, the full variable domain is DTGVSQNPRHKITKRGQNVTFRCDPISEHNRLYWYRQTLGQGPEFLTYFQNEAQLEKSRLLSDRFSAERPKGSFSTLEIQRTEQGDSAMYLCASSLVGVGNSPLHFGNGTRLTVT.

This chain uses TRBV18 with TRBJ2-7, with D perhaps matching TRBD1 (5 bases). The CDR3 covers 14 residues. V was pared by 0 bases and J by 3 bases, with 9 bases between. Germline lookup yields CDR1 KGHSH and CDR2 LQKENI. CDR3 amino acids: CASSPPTEVYEQYF. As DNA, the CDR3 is TGTGCCAGCTCACCACCGACAGAAGTCTACGAGCAGTACTTC.

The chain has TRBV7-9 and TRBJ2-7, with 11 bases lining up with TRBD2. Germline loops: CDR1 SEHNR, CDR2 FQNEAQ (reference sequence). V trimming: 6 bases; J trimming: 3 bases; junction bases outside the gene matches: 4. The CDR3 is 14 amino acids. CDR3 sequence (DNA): TGTGCCAGCAGGTATACTAGCGGGAGCTACGAGCAGTACTTC. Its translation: CASRYTSGSYEQYF. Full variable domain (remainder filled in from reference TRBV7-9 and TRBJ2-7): DTGVSQNPRHKITKRGQNVTFRCDPISEHNRLYWYRQTLGQGPEFLTYFQNEAQLEKSRLLSDRFSAERPKGSFSTLEIQRTEQGDSAMYLCASRYTSGSYEQYFGPGTRLTVT.

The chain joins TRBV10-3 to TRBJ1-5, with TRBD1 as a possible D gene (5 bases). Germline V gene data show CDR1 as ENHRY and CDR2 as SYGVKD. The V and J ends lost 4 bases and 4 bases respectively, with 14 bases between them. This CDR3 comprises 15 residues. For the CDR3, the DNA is TGTGCCATCAGTGCGACTGGGACGGCTAATCAGCCCCAGCATTTT. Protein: CAISATGTANQPQHF.

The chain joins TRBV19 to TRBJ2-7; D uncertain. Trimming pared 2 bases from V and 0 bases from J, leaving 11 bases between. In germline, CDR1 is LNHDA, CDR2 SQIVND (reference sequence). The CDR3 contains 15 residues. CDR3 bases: TGTGCCAGTAGTATATCCGGGCGTGGCTCCTACGAGCAGTACTTC. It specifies CASSISGRGSYEQYF.

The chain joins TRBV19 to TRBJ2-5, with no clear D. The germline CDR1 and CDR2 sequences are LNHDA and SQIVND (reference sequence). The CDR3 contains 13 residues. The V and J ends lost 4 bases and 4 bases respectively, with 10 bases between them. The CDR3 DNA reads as TGTGCCAGTAGTACCAACTGGGGAGAGACCCAGTACTTC. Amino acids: CASSTNWGETQYF.

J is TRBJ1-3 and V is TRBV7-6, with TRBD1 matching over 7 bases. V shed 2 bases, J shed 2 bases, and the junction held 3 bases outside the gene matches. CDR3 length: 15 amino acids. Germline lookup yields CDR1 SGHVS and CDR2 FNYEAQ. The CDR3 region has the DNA TGTGCCAGCAGCTTACAGGGGGAAGCTGGAAACACCATATATTTT. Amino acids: CASSLQGEAGNTIYF.

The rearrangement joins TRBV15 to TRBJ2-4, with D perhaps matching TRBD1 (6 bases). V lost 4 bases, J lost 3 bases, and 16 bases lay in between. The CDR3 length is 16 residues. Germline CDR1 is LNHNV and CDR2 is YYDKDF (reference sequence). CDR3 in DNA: TGTGCCACCAGCATTGAAGGGGGTTTGGGCAAAAACATTCAGTACTTC. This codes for CATSIEGGLGKNIQYF. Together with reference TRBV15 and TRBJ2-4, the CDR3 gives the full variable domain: DAMVIQNPRYQVTQFGKPVTLSCSQTLNHNVMYWYQQKSSQAPKLLFHYYDKDFNNEADTPDNFQSRRPNTSFCFLDIRSPGLGDTAMYLCATSIEGGLGKNIQYFGAGTRLSVL.

CDR3 nucleotide sequence: TGTGCCAGCAGCTTAGCGCTTTCATGGACTAGCGGGAGGGTTGATGAGCAGTTCTTC. Protein sequence: CASSLALSWTSGRVDEQFF. The rearrangement joins TRBV7-2 to TRBJ2-1; 15 positions agree with TRBD2. The CDR3 totals 19 residues. Trimming cost V 0 bases and J 8 bases; bases outside gene matches: 11. Germline V gene sequence: CDR1 SGHTA, CDR2 FQGNSA.

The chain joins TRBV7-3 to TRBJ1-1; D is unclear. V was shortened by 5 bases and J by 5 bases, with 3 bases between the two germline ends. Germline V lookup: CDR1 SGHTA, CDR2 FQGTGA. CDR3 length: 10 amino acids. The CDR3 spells CASSKTEAFF. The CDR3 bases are TGTGCCAGCAGCAAGACTGAAGCTTTCTTT.

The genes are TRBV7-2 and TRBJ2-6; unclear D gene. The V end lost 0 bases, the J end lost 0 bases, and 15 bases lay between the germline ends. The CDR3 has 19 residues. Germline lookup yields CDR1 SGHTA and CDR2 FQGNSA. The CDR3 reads CASSLAGWESFSGANVLTF. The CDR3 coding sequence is TGTGCCAGCAGCTTAGCTGGGTGGGAATCGTTCTCTGGGGCCAACGTCCTGACTTTC.